This TCR beta chain is from a study of shared clonotypes between healthy human individuals (dated by TCRdb to the early 2020s). Regarding the study in general: Three men and a couple of women, aged 18 to 49 years, made up the cohort. Per donor, three plates each were used for CD4 naive and CD4 memory, two for CD8 naive, and one for CD8 memory. The study deeply sequenced blood TCR repertoires of several healthy adults to estimate repertoire size and the extent of clonotype sharing between individuals. To increase sequencing depth and limit assay-specific biases, TCR repertoire library preparation and sequencing were carried out by different laboratories using diverse techniques. Leukapheresis yielded between about 0.94 and 8.9 billion PBMCs per donor.

General conclusions and limits of the study: Higher generation probabilities were observed for clonotypes shared by all four sorted-subset donors than for non-shared clonotypes. Across four donors, around 5.4% of naive CD4, over 3% of naive CD8, 2.3% of memory CD4, and about 0.4% of memory CD8 clonotypes were shared. Sampling was restricted to blood, and TCR repertoires in tissues likely differ from the TCR repertoires found in blood. Pairwise subsampling indicated that sequencing depth was expected to affect the degree of clonotype sharing among donors. Because the study included only a small number of donors, the genetic and exposure-history diversity represented was limited. Incomplete sequencing was indicated by rarefaction of sorted-subset datasets, despite the large sequencing depth. Naive subsets generally had larger estimated clonotype richness than memory subsets did.

Using the deep immunoSEQ assay, TCR CDR3 regions were amplified from genomic DNA by multiplex PCR. Genomic DNA extracted from each cell subset was distributed evenly over all wells of several immunoSEQ 96-well plates, and each plate served as one replicate. For sorted subsets, 200 to 250 ng genomic DNA, equal to some 28,000 T cell genomes, was loaded into each replicate PCR. Purified libraries were measured with a Qubit 3.0 fluorometer, size-checked on a Bioanalyzer 2100, and measured again with the KAPA Library Quantification kit. Every immunoSEQ 96-well plate was sequenced on a dedicated single-read 150-cycle Illumina NextSeq 550 flow cell. From the authors' description of their analysis: Because the immunoSEQ output included only junctional sequences and no quality scores, the filtering could not be the same as the filtering used for full-length reads. To assign V/J genes and CDR3, sequences were annotated using PyIR, a Python wrapper for IgBLAST v1.9, with IMGT germline references. Reads with weak V/J assignments (E-value above 1e-6), missing CDR3, stop codons, out-of-frame junctions, or ambiguous translated residues were removed. A V3J clonotype was defined by an identical inferred V gene, J gene, and CDR3 amino acid sequence. Percentage overlap between repertoires was calculated by dividing the number of shared unique clonotypes by the size of the smaller repertoire. Three approaches were used to assess repertoire richness: RTK rarefaction, the Chao1 estimator, and Recon v2.1 estimates of unobserved clonotypes. Generation probabilities for all TCRbeta clonotypes obtained by the gDNA method from several donors were computed using OLGA. TCRdb carries this immuneACCESS record with in-frame sequences only. Its versions omit some clonotypes, under half of them owing to an unresolved V gene in the studies checked, with the rest unexplained. V and J calls and clone size come straight from that table; D and trimming were deduced from the DNA. For this sample the table gives some 1,100,000 clones, of which around 82% were detected only once. In total, the top ten clones hold 0.4% to 0.55% of the sample.

Inclusive of the bounding cysteine and phenylalanine, the CDR3 is 17 residues long. Of all the DNA, just the CDR3 is kept, 51 bases in frame from base 1. V was cut back by 0 bases and J by 5 bases, leaving a gap of 18 bases between them. The germline V gene gives CDR1 as SGHRS and CDR2 as YFSETQ. Healthy HIV-negative adults with no recently reported acute infections or vaccinations were included as donors. Only Caucasian adults living in Nashville, Tennessee, USA were represented among the donors. CD4+ T cells were enriched by magnetic negative selection; naive cells were then positively selected on CD45RA, and the negative fraction formed the memory subset. After blood collection by leukapheresis, PBMCs were isolated using Ficoll-Histopaque density gradient centrifugation and then cryopreserved in the vapor phase of liquid nitrogen. Purity and quantity of every magnetically sorted T cell population were checked by analytical flow cytometry. Genomic DNA was isolated from every sorted fraction and measured by UV absorbance on a Nanodrop 2000c.

Notes on this clone: The antigen this receptor binds is unknown. No quality values exist for individual bases; no much larger clone is one base distant.

The source of this sequence is a man younger than 30 in good health. Some clones in this sample may be carry-over from other donors' samples. The sample consisted of memory CD4+ T cells from PBMCs. The meaning of the sample's cell subset or site label: CD45RA-negative fraction. This sequence uses TRBV5-1 and TRBJ2-1; the D region possibly corresponds to TRBD2 (5 bases align). The CDR3 reads CASSLDSGAPRDNEQFF. The sequenced DNA: TGCGCCAGCAGCTTGGACAGCGGAGCCCCTCGGGACAATGAGCAGTTCTTC.